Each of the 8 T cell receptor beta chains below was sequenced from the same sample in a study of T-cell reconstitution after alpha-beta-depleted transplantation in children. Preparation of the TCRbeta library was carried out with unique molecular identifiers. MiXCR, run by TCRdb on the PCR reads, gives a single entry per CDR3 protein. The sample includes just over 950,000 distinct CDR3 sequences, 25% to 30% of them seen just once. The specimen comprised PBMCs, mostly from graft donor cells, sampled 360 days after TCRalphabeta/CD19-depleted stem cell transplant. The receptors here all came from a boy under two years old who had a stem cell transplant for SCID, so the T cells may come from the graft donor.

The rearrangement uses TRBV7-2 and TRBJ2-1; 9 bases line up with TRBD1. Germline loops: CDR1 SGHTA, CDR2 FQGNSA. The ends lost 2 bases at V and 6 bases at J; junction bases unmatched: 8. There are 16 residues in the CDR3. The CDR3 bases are TGTGCCAGCAGCTTATCACCGGGACAGGGCGTCAATGAGCAGTTCTTC. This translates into CASSLSPGQGVNEQFF.

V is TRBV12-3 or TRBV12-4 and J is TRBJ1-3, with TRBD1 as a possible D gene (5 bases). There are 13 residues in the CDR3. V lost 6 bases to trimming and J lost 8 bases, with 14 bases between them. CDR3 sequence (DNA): TGTGCCAGCAGGTTGGGGGAGGGTCACACCATATATTTT. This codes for CASRLGEGHTIYF.

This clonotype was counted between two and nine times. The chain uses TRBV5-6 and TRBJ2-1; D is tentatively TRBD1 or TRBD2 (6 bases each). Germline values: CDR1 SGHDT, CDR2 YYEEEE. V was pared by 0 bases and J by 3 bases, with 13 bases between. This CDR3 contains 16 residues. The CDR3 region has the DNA TGTGCCAGCAGCTTGGTTCGGGGGCGCGTCTACAATGAGCAGTTCTTC. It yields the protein CASSLVRGRVYNEQFF.

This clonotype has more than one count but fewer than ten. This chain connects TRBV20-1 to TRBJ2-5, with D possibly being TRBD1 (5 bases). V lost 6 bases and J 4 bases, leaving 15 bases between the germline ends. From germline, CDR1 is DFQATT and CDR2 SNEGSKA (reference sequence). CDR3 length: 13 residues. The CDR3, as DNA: TGCAGTGCCGGCAAGGGGTTTCCAGAGACCCAGTACTTC. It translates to CSAGKGFPETQYF.

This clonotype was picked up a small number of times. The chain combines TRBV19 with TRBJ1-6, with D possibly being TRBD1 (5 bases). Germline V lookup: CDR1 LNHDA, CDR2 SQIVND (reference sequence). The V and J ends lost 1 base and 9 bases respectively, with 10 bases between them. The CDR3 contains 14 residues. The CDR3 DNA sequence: TGTGCCAGTAGTATAGGTGTGAGGGGTTCACCCCTCCACTTT. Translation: CASSIGVRGSPLHF.

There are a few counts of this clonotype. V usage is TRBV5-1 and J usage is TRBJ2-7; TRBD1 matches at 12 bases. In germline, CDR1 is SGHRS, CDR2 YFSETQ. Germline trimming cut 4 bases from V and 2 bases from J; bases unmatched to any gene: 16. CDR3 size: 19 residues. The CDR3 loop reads CASSIDPGQGAYPPYEQYF. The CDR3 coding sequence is TGCGCCAGCAGCATAGACCCGGGACAGGGGGCGTATCCCCCCTACGAGCAGTACTTC. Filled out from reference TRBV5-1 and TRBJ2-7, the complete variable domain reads KAGVTQTPRYLIKTRGQQVTLSCSPISGHRSVSWYQQTPGQGLQFLFEYFSETQRNKGNFPGRFSGRQFSNSRSEMNVSTLELGDSALYLCASSIDPGQGAYPPYEQYFGPGTRLTVT.

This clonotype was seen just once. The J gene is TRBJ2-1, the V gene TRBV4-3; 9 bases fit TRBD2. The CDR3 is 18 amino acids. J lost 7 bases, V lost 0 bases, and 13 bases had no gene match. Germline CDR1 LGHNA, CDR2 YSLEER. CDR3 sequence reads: CASSQDLRGGGARNEQFF. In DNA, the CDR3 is TGCGCCAGCAGCCAAGATCTGCGGGGCGGGGGGGCCAGGAATGAGCAGTTCTTC.

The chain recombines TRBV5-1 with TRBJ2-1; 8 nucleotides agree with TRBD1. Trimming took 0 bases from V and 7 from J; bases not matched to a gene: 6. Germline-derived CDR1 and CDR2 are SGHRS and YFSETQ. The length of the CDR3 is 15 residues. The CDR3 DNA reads TGCGCCAGCAGCTTGGCTGGGGGACAGGTTAATGAGCAGTTCTTC. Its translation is CASSLAGGQVNEQFF. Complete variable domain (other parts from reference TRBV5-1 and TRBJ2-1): KAGVTQTPRYLIKTRGQQVTLSCSPISGHRSVSWYQQTPGQGLQFLFEYFSETQRNKGNFPGRFSGRQFSNSRSEMNVSTLELGDSALYLCASSLAGGQVNEQFFGPGTRLTVL.